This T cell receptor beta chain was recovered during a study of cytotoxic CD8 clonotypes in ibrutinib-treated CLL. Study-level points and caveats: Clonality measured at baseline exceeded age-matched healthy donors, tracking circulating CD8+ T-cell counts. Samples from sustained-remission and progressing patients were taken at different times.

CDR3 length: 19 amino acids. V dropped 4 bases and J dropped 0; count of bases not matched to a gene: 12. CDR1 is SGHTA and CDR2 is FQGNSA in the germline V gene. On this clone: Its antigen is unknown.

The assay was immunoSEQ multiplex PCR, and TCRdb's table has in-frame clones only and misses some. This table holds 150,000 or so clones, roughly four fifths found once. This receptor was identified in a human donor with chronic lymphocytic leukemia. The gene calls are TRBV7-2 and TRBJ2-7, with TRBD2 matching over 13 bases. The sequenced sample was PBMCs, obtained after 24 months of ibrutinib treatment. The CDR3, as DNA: TGTGCCAGCAGCTCGTCCCAGGGACTAGCGGGACCCACCTCCTACGAGCAGTACTTC. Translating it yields CASSSSQGLAGPTSYEQYF.